This TCR beta chain was profiled in a study of OX40 agonist ivuxolimab in advanced cancers. Study-level information: Ivuxolimab was delivered to patients intravenously every 2 weeks at doses spanning 0.01 to 10 mg/kg. Therapy given before enrollment (anti-PD-1, anti-PD-L1 or anti-CTLA-4) was allowed, and around 44% had some.

The V gene's germline CDR1 is MGHRA and CDR2 YSYEKL. The CDR3 is 12 residues long. V gave up 0 bases and J gave up 7 bases, with 3 bases separating them. Autoimmune disease history or systemic immunosuppression excluded patients. The table came from immunoSEQ multiplex PCR; TCRdb's copy has only in-frame clones and leaves some out. Among some 51,000 clones listed, 86% were seen once. Findings of the study overall: Normalized T-cell clonal expansion was also low in some nonresponders.

This clone was counted a single time. Its specificity is unknown. The genes are TRBV4-1 and TRBJ2-2; D is uncertain. The sequencing here drew on CD4+ or CD8+ T cells sorted from blood, taken in a trial of the OX40 agonist ivuxolimab. The TCR comes from an adult with an advanced solid tumor such as melanoma, head and neck, liver or kidney cancer. The CDR3 region is CASSQDFGELFF. The CDR3, as DNA: TGCGCCAGCAGCCAAGATTTCGGGGAGCTGTTTTTT.